The rows below give T cell receptor beta chains drawn from one sample of a study of CD8+ T cells in alopecia areata. Data came from immunoSEQ multiplex PCR; TCRdb stores just in-frame clones and leaves some out. The table has approximately 140,000 clones, around 86% seen once. The sample here was CD8+ T cells sorted from blood, taken at week 4, from a patient treated with tofacitinib. Every receptor here comes from a human donor with alopecia areata. Each CDR3 is given with its conserved first and last residue. The D gene is left open where the match is weak. Expanded clones get a size class; other rows say once, few or many, or leave the size out.

D gene	clone size	V gene	J gene	CDR3 protein	CDR3 DNA
TRBD1	NA	TRBV9	TRBJ2-1	CASSRTGNEQFF	TGTGCCAGCAGCCGGACAGGGAATGAGCAGTTCTTC
TRBD1	few	TRBV7-6	TRBJ2-7	CASSLGTGGSEQYF	TGTGCCAGCAGCTTAGGGACAGGGGGGAGCGAGCAGTACTTC
NA	NA	TRBV7-6	TRBJ2-7	CASGSGTTYEQYF	TGTGCCAGCGGGTCTGGGACCACCTACGAGCAGTACTTC
NA	NA	TRBV4-1	TRBJ2-7	CASSQEPSSYEQYF	TGCGCCAGCAGCCAAGAGCCTAGCTCCTACGAGCAGTACTTC
TRBD2	NA	TRBV9	TRBJ2-2	CASSVLGGGRVNTGELFF	TGTGCCAGCAGCGTACTTGGCGGCGGGAGGGTGAACACCGGGGAGCTGTTTTTT
NA	NA	TRBV29-1	TRBJ2-7	CSVTGPEQYF	TGCAGCGTGACAGGTCCTGAGCAGTACTTC
NA	NA	TRBV7-2	TRBJ1-4	CASSATGPF	TGTGCCAGCAGCGCAACCGGACCTTTT
NA	few	TRBV19	TRBJ2-7	CASRPTGTSYEQYF	TGTGCCAGTAGGCCGACAGGCACCTCCTACGAGCAGTACTTC
TRBD2	NA	TRBV9	TRBJ2-1	CASSLSGGWLDEQFF	TGTGCCAGCAGCCTTAGCGGGGGGTGGCTCGATGAGCAGTTCTTC
TRBD2	NA	TRBV9	TRBJ2-7	CASSVELAGEQYF	TGTGCCAGCAGCGTAGAACTAGCGGGAGAGCAGTACTTC
TRBD2	NA	TRBV6-1	TRBJ2-1	CASSDVAGGTDNEQFF	TGTGCCAGCAGTGATGTAGCGGGGGGGACGGACAATGAGCAGTTCTTC
NA	NA	TRBV10-3	TRBJ2-2	CAISDSNTGELFF	TGTGCCATCAGCGACAGTAACACCGGGGAGCTGTTTTTT
TRBD1	once	TRBV19	TRBJ2-7	CASSRTGGPYEQYF	TGTGCCAGTAGTAGGACAGGGGGGCCCTACGAGCAGTACTTC